This T cell receptor (beta chain) is drawn from a study of monozygotic twins with inflammatory bowel disease. The length of the CDR3 is 16 residues. TCRdb reanalyzed the 5' RACE reads, giving one entry per CDR3 protein sequence and no DNA. The specimen's table records approximately 330,000 distinct CDR3 sequences. The sample consisted of blood. The origin of this receptor is a human donor with ulcerative colitis or Crohn's disease, or a healthy co-twin of an affected twin (not recorded which). The chain uses TRBV12-3 or TRBV12-4 and TRBJ2-1; no DNA is available, so the TRBD1 call from TCRdb remains unchecked. CDR3 residues: CASSRQAGGSYNEQFF.